The sequence of this TCR beta chain was determined in a study of blood T cells in healthy people across ages. Study-level findings and limits: Nothing was known about donor CMV status, and this possibly confounded expanded clonotype changes. Higher naive T cell percentage went strongly together with higher TCR beta diversity.

The sample holds a few counts of this clonotype. The antigen is unknown. About 10 milliliters of peripheral blood were drawn from each donor. Sample-barcoded 5' priming and a J-beta primer mix drove a second PCR of roughly 6 to 12 cycles. TCRdb redid the calling of the 5' RACE reads with MiXCR, one entry per CDR3 protein. The data show approximately 780,000 distinct CDR3 sequences, with roughly 25% seen just once and 2.5% to 3.5% held by the top ten. This same sample was also part of a study on T cells of mothers and their children.

The sample taken for sequencing was blood. The TCR was taken from a boy aged 5-17 years in good health.

The CDR3 is CASSDNRVDTQYF. In DNA, the CDR3 is TGTGCCAGCAGTGACAACAGGGTGGATACGCAGTATTTT. The rearrangement uses TRBV2 and TRBJ2-3; D is possibly TRBD1 (6 bases). The length of the CDR3 is 13 residues. CDR1 is SNHLY, CDR2 FYNNEI, per germline. V lost 3 bases, J lost 6 bases, and 10 bases lay in between.